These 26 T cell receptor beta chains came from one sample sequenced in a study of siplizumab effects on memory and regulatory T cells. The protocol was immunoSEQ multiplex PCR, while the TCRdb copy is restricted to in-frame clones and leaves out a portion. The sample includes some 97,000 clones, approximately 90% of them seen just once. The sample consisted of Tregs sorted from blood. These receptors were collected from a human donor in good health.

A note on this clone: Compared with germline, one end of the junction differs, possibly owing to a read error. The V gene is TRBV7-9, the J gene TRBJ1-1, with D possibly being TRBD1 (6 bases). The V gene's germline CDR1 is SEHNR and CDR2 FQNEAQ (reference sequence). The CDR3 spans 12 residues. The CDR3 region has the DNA TGTGCCAGCAGCAAAACAGGGACTGGAGCTTTCTTT. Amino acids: CASSKTGTGAFF.

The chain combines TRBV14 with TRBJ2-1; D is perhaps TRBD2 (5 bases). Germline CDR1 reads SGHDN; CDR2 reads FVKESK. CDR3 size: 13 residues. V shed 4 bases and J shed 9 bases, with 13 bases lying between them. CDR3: CASSLGVTGEQFF. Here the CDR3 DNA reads TGTGCCAGCAGCCTCGGGGTCACGGGTGAGCAGTTCTTC.

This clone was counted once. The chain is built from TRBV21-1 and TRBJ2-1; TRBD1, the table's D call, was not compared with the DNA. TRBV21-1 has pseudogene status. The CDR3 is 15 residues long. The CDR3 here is CASSKDDNRVGGQFF. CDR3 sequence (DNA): TGTGCCAGCAGCAAGGACGACAACAGGGTAGGCGGGCAGTTCTTC.

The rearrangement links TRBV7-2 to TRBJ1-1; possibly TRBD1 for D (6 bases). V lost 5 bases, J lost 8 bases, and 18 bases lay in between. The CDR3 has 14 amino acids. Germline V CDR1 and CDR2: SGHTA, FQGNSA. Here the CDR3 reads CASSPSRGRLEAFF. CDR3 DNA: TGTGCCAGCAGCCCAAGTCGGGGGCGCCTGGAAGCTTTCTTT. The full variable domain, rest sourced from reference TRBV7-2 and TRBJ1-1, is GAGVSQSPSNKVTEKGKDVELRCDPISGHTALYWYRQSLGQGLEFLIYFQGNSAPDKSGLPSDRFSAERTGGSVSTLTIQRTQQEDSAVYLCASSPSRGRLEAFFGQGTRLTVV.

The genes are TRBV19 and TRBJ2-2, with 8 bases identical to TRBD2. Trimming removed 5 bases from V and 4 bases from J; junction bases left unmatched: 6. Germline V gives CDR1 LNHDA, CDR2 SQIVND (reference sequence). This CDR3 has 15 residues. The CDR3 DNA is TGTGCCAGTAGTGTCCAAGCGGGAGCCACCGGGGAGCTGTTTTTT. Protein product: CASSVQAGATGELFF.

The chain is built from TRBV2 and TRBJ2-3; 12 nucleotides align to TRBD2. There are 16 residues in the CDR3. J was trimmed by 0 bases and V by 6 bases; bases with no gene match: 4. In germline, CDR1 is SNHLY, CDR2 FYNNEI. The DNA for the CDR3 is TGTGCCAGCAGCTCAACTAGCGGGGGGAGCACAGATACGCAGTATTTT. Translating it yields CASSSTSGGSTDTQYF.

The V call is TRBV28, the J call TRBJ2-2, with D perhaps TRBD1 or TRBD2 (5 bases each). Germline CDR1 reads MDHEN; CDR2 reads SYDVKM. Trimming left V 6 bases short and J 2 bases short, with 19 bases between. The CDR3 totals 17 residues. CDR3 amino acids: CASRLGVGLQNTGELFF. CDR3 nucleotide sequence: TGTGCCAGCAGACTGGGGGTGGGTCTTCAAAACACCGGGGAGCTGTTTTTT.

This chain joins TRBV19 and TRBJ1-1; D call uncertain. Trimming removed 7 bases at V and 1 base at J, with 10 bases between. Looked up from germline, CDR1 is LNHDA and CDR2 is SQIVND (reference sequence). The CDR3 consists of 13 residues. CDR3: CASMRFKNTEAFF. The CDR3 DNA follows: TGTGCCAGTATGAGATTTAAGAACACTGAAGCTTTCTTT. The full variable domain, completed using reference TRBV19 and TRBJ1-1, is DGGITQSPKYLFRKEGQNVTLSCEQNLNHDAMYWYRQDPGQGLRLIYYSQIVNDFQKGDIAEGYSVSREKKESFPLTVTSAQKNPTAFYLCASMRFKNTEAFFGQGTRLTVV.

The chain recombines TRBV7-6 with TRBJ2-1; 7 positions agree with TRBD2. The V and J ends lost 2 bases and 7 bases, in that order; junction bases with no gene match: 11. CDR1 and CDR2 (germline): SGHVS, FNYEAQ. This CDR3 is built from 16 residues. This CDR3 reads CASSLNSGLGRNEQFF. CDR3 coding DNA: TGTGCCAGCAGCTTAAATAGCGGGCTCGGGCGGAATGAGCAGTTCTTC.

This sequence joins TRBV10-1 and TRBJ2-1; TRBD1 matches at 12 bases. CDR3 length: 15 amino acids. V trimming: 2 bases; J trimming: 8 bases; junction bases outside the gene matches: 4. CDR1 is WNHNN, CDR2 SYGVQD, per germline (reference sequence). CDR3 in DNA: TGCGCCAGCAGTGAGCCGGGACAGGGGGCCGATGAGCAGTTCTTC. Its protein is CASSEPGQGADEQFF.

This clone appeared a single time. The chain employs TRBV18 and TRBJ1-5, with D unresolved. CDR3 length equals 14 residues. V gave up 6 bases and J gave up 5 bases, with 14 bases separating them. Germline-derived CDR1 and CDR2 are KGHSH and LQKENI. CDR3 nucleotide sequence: TGTGCCAGCTCTCCGATCGGCGACCATCAGCCCCAGCATTTT. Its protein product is CASSPIGDHQPQHF.

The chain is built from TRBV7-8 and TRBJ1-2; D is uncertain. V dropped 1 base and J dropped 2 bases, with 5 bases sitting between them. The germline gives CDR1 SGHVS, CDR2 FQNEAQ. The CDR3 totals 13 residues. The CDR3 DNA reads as TGTGCCAGCAGCTTAGGGCAAAACTATGGCTACACCTTC. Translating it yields CASSLGQNYGYTF.

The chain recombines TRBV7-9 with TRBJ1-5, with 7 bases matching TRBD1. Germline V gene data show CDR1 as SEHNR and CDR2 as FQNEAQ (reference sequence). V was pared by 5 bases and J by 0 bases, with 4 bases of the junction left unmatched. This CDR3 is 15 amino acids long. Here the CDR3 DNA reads TGTGCCAGCAGCCCCCAGGGGGGTAGCAATCAGCCCCAGCATTTT. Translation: CASSPQGGSNQPQHF. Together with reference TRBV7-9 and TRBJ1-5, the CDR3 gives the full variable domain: DTGVSQNPRHKITKRGQNVTFRCDPISEHNRLYWYRQTLGQGPEFLTYFQNEAQLEKSRLLSDRFSAERPKGSFSTLEIQRTEQGDSAMYLCASSPQGGSNQPQHFGDGTRLSIL.

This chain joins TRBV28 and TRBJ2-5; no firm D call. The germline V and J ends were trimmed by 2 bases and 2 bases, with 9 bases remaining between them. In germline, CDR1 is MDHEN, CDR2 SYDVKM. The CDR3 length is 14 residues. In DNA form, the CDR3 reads TGTGCCAGCAGTTTAGTCCTACCTCAAGAGACCCAGTACTTC. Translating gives CASSLVLPQETQYF.

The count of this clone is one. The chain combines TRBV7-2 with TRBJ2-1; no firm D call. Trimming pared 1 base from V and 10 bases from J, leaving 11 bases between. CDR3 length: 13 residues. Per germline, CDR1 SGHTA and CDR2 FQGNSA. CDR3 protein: CASSLEMAFEQFF. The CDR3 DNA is TGTGCCAGCAGCTTAGAAATGGCATTCGAGCAGTTCTTC. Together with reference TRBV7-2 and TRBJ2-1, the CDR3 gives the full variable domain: GAGVSQSPSNKVTEKGKDVELRCDPISGHTALYWYRQSLGQGLEFLIYFQGNSAPDKSGLPSDRFSAERTGGSVSTLTIQRTQQEDSAVYLCASSLEMAFEQFFGPGTRLTVL.

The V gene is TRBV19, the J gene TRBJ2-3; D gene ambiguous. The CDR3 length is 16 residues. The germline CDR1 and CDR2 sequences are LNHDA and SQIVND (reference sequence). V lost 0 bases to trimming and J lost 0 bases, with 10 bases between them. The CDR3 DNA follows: TGTGCCAGTAGTATAGACGGCTCCTCCAGCACAGATACGCAGTATTTT. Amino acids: CASSIDGSSSTDTQYF.

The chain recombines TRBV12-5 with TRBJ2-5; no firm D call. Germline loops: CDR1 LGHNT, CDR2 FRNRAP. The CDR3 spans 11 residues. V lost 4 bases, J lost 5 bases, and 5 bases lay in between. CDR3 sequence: CASGYDETQYF. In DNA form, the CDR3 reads TGTGCTAGTGGTTACGACGAGACCCAGTACTTC.

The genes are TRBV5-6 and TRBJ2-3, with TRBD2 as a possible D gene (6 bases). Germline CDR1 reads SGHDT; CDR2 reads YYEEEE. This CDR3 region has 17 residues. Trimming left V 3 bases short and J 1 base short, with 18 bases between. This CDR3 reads CASSSLVGLARTDTQYF. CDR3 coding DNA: TGTGCCAGCAGCTCCCTGGTCGGGCTAGCGCGCACAGATACGCAGTATTTT.

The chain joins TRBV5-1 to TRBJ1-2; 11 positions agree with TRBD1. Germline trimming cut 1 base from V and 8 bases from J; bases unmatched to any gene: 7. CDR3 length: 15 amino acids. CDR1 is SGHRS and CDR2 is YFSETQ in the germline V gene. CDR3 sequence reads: CASSLSGQGGLGYTF. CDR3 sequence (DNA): TGCGCCAGCAGCTTGTCGGGACAGGGGGGCTTGGGCTACACCTTC.

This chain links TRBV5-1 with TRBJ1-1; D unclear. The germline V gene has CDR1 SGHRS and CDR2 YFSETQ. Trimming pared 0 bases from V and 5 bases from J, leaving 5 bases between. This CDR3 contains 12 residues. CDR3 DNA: TGCGCCAGCAGCTTGGGTACAACTGAAGCTTTCTTT. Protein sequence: CASSLGTTEAFF.

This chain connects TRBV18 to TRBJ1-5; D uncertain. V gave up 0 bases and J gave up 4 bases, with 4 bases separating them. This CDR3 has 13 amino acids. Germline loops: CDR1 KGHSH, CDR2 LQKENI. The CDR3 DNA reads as TGTGCCAGCTCACCACCGGGGAATCAGCCCCAGCATTTT. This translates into CASSPPGNQPQHF.

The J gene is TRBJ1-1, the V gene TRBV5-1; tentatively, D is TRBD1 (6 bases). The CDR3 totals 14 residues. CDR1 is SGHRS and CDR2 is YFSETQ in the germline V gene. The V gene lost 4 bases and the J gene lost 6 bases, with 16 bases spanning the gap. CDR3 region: CASSPQQGSPEAFF. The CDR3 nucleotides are TGCGCCAGCAGCCCCCAACAGGGAAGCCCTGAAGCTTTCTTT.

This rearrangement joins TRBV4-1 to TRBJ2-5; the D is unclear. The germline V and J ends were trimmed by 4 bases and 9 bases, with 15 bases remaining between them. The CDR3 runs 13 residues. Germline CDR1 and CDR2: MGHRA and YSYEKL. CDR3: CASSRIEETAQYF. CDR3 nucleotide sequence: TGCGCCAGCAGCCGGATTGAAGAGACGGCCCAGTACTTC.

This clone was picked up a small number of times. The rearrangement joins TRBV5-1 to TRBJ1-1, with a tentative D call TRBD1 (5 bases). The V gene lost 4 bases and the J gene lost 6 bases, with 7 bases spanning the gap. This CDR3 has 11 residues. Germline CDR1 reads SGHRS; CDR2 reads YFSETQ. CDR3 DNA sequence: TGCGCCAGCAGCGGGGGGGCTGAAGCTTTCTTT. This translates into CASSGGAEAFF.

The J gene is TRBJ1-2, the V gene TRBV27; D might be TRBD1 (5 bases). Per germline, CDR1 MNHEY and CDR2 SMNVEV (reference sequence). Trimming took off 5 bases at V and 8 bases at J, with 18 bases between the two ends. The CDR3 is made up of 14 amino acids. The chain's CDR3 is CASSPFPGLGGYTF. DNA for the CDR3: TGTGCCAGCAGTCCATTCCCGGGGCTAGGCGGCTACACCTTC.

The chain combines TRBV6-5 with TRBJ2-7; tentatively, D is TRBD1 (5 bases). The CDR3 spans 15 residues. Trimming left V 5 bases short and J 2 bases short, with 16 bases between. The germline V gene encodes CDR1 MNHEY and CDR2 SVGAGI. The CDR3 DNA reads TGTGCCAGCAGTGTTCATCTTGACAGTACCTACGAGCAGTACTTC. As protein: CASSVHLDSTYEQYF.